A single sample gave rise to the 31 T cell receptor beta chains below, sequenced in a study of blood T cells in healthy people across ages. PCR was performed a second time for about 6 to 12 cycles using a sample-barcoded 5' primer and a J-beta primer mix. TCRdb itself ran the 5' RACE reads through MiXCR, one entry per CDR3 protein. The table includes some 900,000 distinct CDR3 sequences, roughly 43% detected once. Sample: blood. The receptors here all came from a man aged 25-40 years in good health.

V usage is TRBV7-9 and J usage is TRBJ1-2, with D hard to call. Germline loops: CDR1 SEHNR, CDR2 FQNEAQ (reference sequence). The CDR3 is 15 residues long. V lost 5 bases, J lost 6 bases, and 19 bases lay in between. CDR3 nucleotides: TGTGCCAGCAGCCCCCACGAAGGACGGCCAAATGGCTACACCTTC. It yields the protein CASSPHEGRPNGYTF.

This clonotype was counted only a few times. The chain joins TRBV25-1 to TRBJ1-5; D not certain. This CDR3 is built from 14 residues. Germline V lookup: CDR1 MGHDK, CDR2 SYGVNS. This chain's CDR3 is CGVRVPNSNQPQHF. CDR3 sequence (DNA): TGTGGGGTTAGGGTTCCAAATAGCAATCAGCCCCAGCATTTT.

This clonotype was detected only a few times. The chain carries TRBV4-2 and TRBJ2-2; 9 nucleotides line up with TRBD1. The CDR3 sequence is 17 residues long. J was trimmed by 4 bases and V by 0 bases; bases with no gene match: 6. Germline CDR1 is LGHNA and CDR2 is YNFKEQ. CDR3 DNA sequence: TGTGCCAGCAGCCAAGATCGGGACAGGGCGGGCACCGGGGAGCTGTTTTTT. This sequence encodes CASSQDRDRAGTGELFF.

CDR3 loop: CAMGRARNNEQFF. Written as DNA, the CDR3 is TGTGCCATGGGACGAGCGAGAAACAATGAGCAGTTCTTC. The gene calls are TRBV10-3 and TRBJ2-1; D tentatively reads TRBD1 or TRBD2 (5 bases each). Germline V gene lookup returns CDR1 ENHRY and CDR2 SYGVKD. The CDR3 totals 13 residues. Trimming stripped 9 bases from V and 5 bases from J, with 14 bases between.

This chain uses TRBV6-2 or TRBV6-3 with TRBJ2-5; TRBD1 matches at 8 bases. V lost 0 bases and J lost 13; bases outside the gene matches: 7. Germline CDR1 MNHEY, CDR2 SVGEGT. The CDR3 has 13 residues. The CDR3 sequence is CASSYSTRQGTYF. In DNA form, the CDR3 reads TGTGCCAGCAGTTACTCGACAAGACAGGGGACGTACTTC.

This clonotype was picked up many times. J is TRBJ2-1 and V is TRBV5-1, with D maybe TRBD2 (5 bases). The CDR3 is 15 amino acids. V gave up 4 bases and J gave up 0 bases, with 11 bases separating them. Germline V gene data show CDR1 as SGHRS and CDR2 as YFSETQ. CDR3 in amino acids: CASSVSGSSYNEQFF. The CDR3 DNA reads as TGCGCCAGCAGCGTGTCGGGGAGCTCCTACAATGAGCAGTTCTTC.

This clonotype was seen only a few times. CDR3 amino acids: CASSPGQGSTEAFF. CDR3 nucleotide sequence: TGTGCCAGCAGCCCGGGACAGGGCAGCACTGAAGCTTTCTTT. The V and J genes are TRBV6-2 or TRBV6-3 and TRBJ1-1; 9 bases fit TRBD1. V dropped 6 bases and J dropped 4; count of bases not matched to a gene: 6. CDR3 length equals 14 residues. Germline lookup yields CDR1 MNHEY and CDR2 SVGEGT.

About this clonotype itself: One junction end does not reproduce the germline sequence, and a read error may be involved. This CDR3 reads CSSSDQGNWTEAFF. CDR3 DNA sequence: TGTTCCAGCAGCGACCAGGGCAATTGGACTGAAGCTTTCTTT. The V call is TRBV27, the J call TRBJ1-1; tentative D call: TRBD1 (5 bases). In germline, CDR1 is MNHEY, CDR2 SMNVEV (reference sequence). The CDR3 loop spans 14 amino acids.

The chain links TRBV29-1 to TRBJ2-1; D is perhaps TRBD1 (6 bases). Trimming left V 0 bases short and J 3 bases short, with 12 bases between. This CDR3 has 15 amino acids. CDR1 and CDR2 from the germline V gene are SQVTM and ANQGSEA. CDR3 in amino acids: CSVEDRRGYYNEQFF. DNA of the CDR3: TGCAGCGTTGAAGATCGTAGGGGGTACTACAATGAGCAGTTCTTC.

V usage is TRBV4-1 and J usage is TRBJ2-3; perhaps TRBD1 as D (6 bases). Germline CDR1 reads MGHRA; CDR2 reads YSYEKL. V was clipped by 6 bases and J by 5 bases, with 24 bases between them. This CDR3 spans 17 amino acids. CDR3 region: CASRVVTGKVFKDTQYF. CDR3 DNA: TGCGCCAGCAGGGTCGTAACAGGGAAAGTTTTTAAAGATACGCAGTATTTT.

This clonotype was seen only once. The chain couples TRBV6-5 to TRBJ1-1; 7 bases are a match to TRBD1. V shed 7 bases and J 6 bases; nucleotides not matched to a gene: 2. This CDR3 contains 11 residues. Germline CDR1 is MNHEY and CDR2 is SVGAGI. DNA for the CDR3: TGTGCCAGCAAGACAGGGTCTGAAGCTTTCTTT. It translates to CASKTGSEAFF.

This clonotype was detected only a few times. The chain links TRBV7-3 to TRBJ1-5, with 7 bases matching TRBD1. V gave up 1 base and J gave up 3 bases; unmatched junction bases: 6. The CDR3 contains 16 residues. Per germline, CDR1 SGHTA and CDR2 FQGTGA. CDR3 protein: CASSLKYRGLNQPQHF. CDR3 DNA sequence: TGTGCCAGCAGCTTAAAATACAGGGGTCTCAATCAGCCCCAGCATTTT.

The CDR3 nucleotides read TGTGCCAGCAGCAAAGTTGAGGCCGATACGCAGTATTTT. This gives the protein CASSKVEADTQYF. The chain joins TRBV21-1 to TRBJ2-3. TRBV21-1 is a recognized pseudogene. CDR3 length equals 13 residues.

There are a few counts of this clonotype. The chain combines TRBV28 with TRBJ2-3; possibly TRBD1 for D (5 bases). Deletions cut 3 bases from V and 2 bases from J, with 9 bases between. Germline V gives CDR1 MDHEN, CDR2 SYDVKM. The CDR3 covers 14 residues. CDR3 loop: CASSLTENTDTQYF. The CDR3 DNA is TGTGCCAGCAGTTTGACAGAAAACACAGATACGCAGTATTTT. The full variable domain, its missing parts supplied by reference TRBV28 and TRBJ2-3, is DVKVTQSSRYLVKRTGEKVFLECVQDMDHENMFWYRQDPGLGLRLIYFSYDVKMKEKGDIPEGYSVSREKKERFSLILESASTNQTSMYLCASSLTENTDTQYFGPGTRLTVL.

The chain links TRBV12-3 or TRBV12-4 to TRBJ2-1; no reliable D call. The CDR3 contains 15 residues. Trimming took off 6 bases at V and 0 bases at J, with 12 bases between the two ends. CDR3 bases: TGTGCCAGCAGCCCCGTCCGGAGCTCCTACAATGAGCAGTTCTTC. The encoded protein is CASSPVRSSYNEQFF.

Points on this clonotype: Germline is not matched at one junction end, which may reflect a read error. This chain connects TRBV20-1 to TRBJ1-4, with D maybe TRBD1 (5 bases). The V gene's germline CDR1 is DFQATT and CDR2 SNEGSKA (reference sequence). The CDR3 totals 15 residues. The CDR3 region is CSARDVRGGNEKLFF. CDR3 DNA sequence: TGCAGTGCCAGAGACGTCCGGGGGGGTAATGAAAAACTGTTTTTT.

This clonotype has a handful of counts. This chain uses TRBV11-3 with TRBJ2-5, with D unresolved. The CDR3 has 17 residues. CDR1 is SGHNT and CDR2 is YENEEA in the germline V gene. Trimming took 3 bases from V and 1 from J, leaving 18 bases between them. CDR3 region: CASSLGSVPGSQETQYF. DNA of the CDR3: TGTGCCAGCAGCTTGGGCTCGGTCCCCGGGTCCCAAGAGACCCAGTACTTC.

The chain uses TRBV20-1 and TRBJ1-2; 9 nucleotides agree with TRBD1. The CDR3 sequence is 15 residues long. Per germline, CDR1 DFQATT and CDR2 SNEGSKA (reference sequence). V was pared by 0 bases and J by 7 bases, with 9 bases of the junction left unmatched. CDR3 region: CSARDLDRGDRGYTF. CDR3 DNA: TGCAGTGCTAGAGATTTGGACAGGGGAGATCGTGGCTACACCTTC.

The chain couples TRBV6-1 to TRBJ2-7; the D gene is possibly TRBD2 (5 bases). From germline, CDR1 is MNHNS and CDR2 SASEGT. The CDR3 is 13 residues long. Trimming cost V 5 bases and J 7 bases, with 15 bases left between them. The CDR3 protein is CASSRENEGEQYF. DNA for the CDR3: TGTGCCAGCAGTCGGGAAAACGAGGGTGAGCAGTACTTC.

The chain uses TRBV4-3 and TRBJ1-2; D may be TRBD1 (5 bases). This CDR3 is built from 13 residues. V was trimmed by 1 base and J by 7 bases, leaving 10 bases between them. Looked up from germline, CDR1 is LGHNA and CDR2 is YSLEER. The CDR3 DNA sequence: TGCGCCAGCAGCCAAGCAGGGTCCCCTGGCTACACCTTC. Amino acids: CASSQAGSPGYTF.

A few counts support this clonotype. This chain joins TRBV20-1 and TRBJ1-4, with a tentative D call TRBD1 (5 bases). Trimming took off 2 bases at V and 8 bases at J, with 15 bases between the two ends. CDR3 size: 14 residues. Germline values: CDR1 DFQATT, CDR2 SNEGSKA (reference sequence). This CDR3 is CSARRGPKGEKLFF. The CDR3 region has the DNA TGCAGTGCTAGAAGGGGCCCTAAAGGGGAAAAACTGTTTTTT.

The chain has TRBV4-1 and TRBJ2-5; D is unresolved. Germline V gene sequence: CDR1 MGHRA, CDR2 YSYEKL. The CDR3 is 13 residues long. V lost 0 bases to trimming and J lost 9 bases, with 11 bases between them. The CDR3 DNA is TGCGCCAGCAGCCAAGATTTGACGGTTTCCCAGTACTTC. Translation: CASSQDLTVSQYF.

The chain links TRBV25-1 to TRBJ2-6; D might be TRBD1 (5 bases). This CDR3 contains 16 residues. Germline V gene data show CDR1 as MGHDK and CDR2 as SYGVNS. Trimming cost V 5 bases and J 1 base, with 12 bases left between them. The CDR3 DNA is TGTGCCAGCAGTCCCGGCAGGACATCTGGGGCCAACGTCCTGACTTTC. Protein product: CASSPGRTSGANVLTF.

V gene TRBV7-2 combines with J gene TRBJ2-5, with 7 bases fitting TRBD2. The germline V gene encodes CDR1 SGHTA and CDR2 FQGNSA. Trimming at V came to 1 base and at J to 5 bases, leaving 10 bases not matched to a gene. This CDR3 spans 16 amino acids. DNA for the CDR3: TGTGCCAGCAGCTTAGGACTAGCCCCCGGGGGGGAGACCCAGTACTTC. This codes for CASSLGLAPGGETQYF.

The rearrangement uses TRBV7-9 and TRBJ1-4; 8 bases are shared with TRBD1. The CDR3 runs to 16 residues. The trim removed 5 bases at V and 0 bases at J, leaving 5 bases unmatched. Germline V gene data show CDR1 as SEHNR and CDR2 as FQNEAQ (reference sequence). The CDR3 DNA is TGTGCCAGCAGCGAAGGACAGGGAGCAACTAATGAAAAACTGTTTTTT. Its translation is CASSEGQGATNEKLFF.

This clonotype showed up just a few times. The chain links TRBV6-2 or TRBV6-3 to TRBJ1-5; D perhaps matches TRBD1 (5 bases). Germline CDR1 is MNHEY and CDR2 is SVGEGT. The germline V and J ends were trimmed by 2 bases and 0 bases, with 17 bases remaining between them. There are 18 residues in the CDR3. The CDR3 sequence is CASSYGGTSLYSNQPQHF. CDR3 in DNA: TGTGCCAGCAGTTACGGCGGGACGTCCCTTTATAGCAATCAGCCCCAGCATTTT.

The rearrangement joins TRBV28 to TRBJ2-5, with 11 nucleotides matching TRBD2. The CDR3 consists of 15 residues. CDR1 and CDR2 from the germline V gene are MDHEN and SYDVKM. The V and J ends lost 2 bases and 3 bases, in that order; junction bases with no gene match: 2. In DNA form, the CDR3 reads TGTGCCAGCAGTTTAGAGACTAGCGGGAAAGAGACCCAGTACTTC. This gives the protein CASSLETSGKETQYF.

This clonotype was counted only a few times. The gene calls are TRBV25-1 and TRBJ2-4; no reliable D call. The CDR3 covers 16 residues. Germline CDR1 and CDR2: MGHDK and SYGVNS. V lost 3 bases and J lost 0, with 12 bases in between. CDR3 sequence: CASSDLGSRAKNIQYF. The CDR3, as DNA: TGTGCCAGCAGTGACTTGGGATCGCGAGCCAAAAACATTCAGTACTTC.

This clonotype was observed once. The chain employs TRBV29-1 and TRBJ2-6, with D uncertain. Germline assignment: CDR1 SQVTM and CDR2 ANQGSEA. Trimming stripped 4 bases from V and 2 bases from J, with 6 bases between. The CDR3 runs to 13 residues. This CDR3 is CSVAQAGANVLTF. DNA of the CDR3: TGCAGCGTTGCCCAGGCTGGGGCCAACGTCCTGACTTTC.

This rearrangement joins TRBV12-3 or TRBV12-4 to TRBJ1-1, with a weak D call TRBD1 (6 bases). The length of the CDR3 is 10 residues. V lost 11 bases and J lost 10, with 14 bases in between. As DNA, the CDR3 is TGTGCCGGAGGGGGGGCGACAGCTTTCTTT. Residues: CAGGGATAFF.

The chain links TRBV24-1 to TRBJ2-1; 7 bases line up with TRBD2. With 3 bases clipped from V and 3 bases from J, the junction kept 7 bases outside the gene matches. The CDR3 covers 16 residues. CDR1 and CDR2 (germline): KGHDR, SFDVKD. This chain's CDR3 is CATSDGGAGFYNEQFF. The CDR3, as DNA: TGTGCCACCAGTGATGGGGGAGCGGGATTCTACAATGAGCAGTTCTTC.